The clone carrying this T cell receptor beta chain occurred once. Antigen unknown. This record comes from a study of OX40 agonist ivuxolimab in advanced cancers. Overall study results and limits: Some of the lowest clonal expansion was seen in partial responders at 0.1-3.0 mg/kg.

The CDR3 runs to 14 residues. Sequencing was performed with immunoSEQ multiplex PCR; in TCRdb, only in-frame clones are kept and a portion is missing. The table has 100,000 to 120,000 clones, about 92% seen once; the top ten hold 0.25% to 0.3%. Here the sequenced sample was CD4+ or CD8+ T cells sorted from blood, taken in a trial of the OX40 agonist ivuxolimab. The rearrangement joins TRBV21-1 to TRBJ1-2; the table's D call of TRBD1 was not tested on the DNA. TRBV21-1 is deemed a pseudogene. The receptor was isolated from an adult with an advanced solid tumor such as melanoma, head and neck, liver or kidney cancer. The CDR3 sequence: CASSKGQGGYGYTF. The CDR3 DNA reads TGTGCCAGCAGCAAAGGACAGGGCGGCTATGGCTACACCTTC.